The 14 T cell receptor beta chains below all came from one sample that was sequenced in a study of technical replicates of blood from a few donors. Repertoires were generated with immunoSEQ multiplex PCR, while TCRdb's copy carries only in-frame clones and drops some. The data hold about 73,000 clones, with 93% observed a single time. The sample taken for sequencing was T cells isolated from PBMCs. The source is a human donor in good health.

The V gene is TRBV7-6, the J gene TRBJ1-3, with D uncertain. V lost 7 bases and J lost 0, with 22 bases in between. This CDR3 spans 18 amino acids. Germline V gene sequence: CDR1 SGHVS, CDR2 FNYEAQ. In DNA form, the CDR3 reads TGTGCCAGCAATACGCCCGTCTGGAGGGTACTCTCTGGAAACACCATATATTTT. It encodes CASNTPVWRVLSGNTIYF.

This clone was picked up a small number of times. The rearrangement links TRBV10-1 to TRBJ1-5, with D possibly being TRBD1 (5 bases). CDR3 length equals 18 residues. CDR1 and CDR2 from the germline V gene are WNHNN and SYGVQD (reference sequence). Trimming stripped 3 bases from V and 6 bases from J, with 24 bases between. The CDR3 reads CASSEPGGSGEMGQPQHF. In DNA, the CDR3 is TGCGCCAGCAGTGAACCTGGGGGGTCGGGGGAAATGGGTCAGCCCCAGCATTTT.

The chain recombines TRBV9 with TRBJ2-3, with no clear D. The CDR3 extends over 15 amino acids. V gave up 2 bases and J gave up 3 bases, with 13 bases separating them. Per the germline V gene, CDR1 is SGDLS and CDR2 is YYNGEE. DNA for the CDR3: TGTGCCAGCAGCGTCCACAGTACGGTTACAGATACGCAGTATTTT. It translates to CASSVHSTVTDTQYF.

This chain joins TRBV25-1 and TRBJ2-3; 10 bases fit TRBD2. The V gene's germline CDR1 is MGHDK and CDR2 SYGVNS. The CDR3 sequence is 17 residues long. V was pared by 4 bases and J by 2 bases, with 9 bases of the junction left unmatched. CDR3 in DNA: TGTGCCAGCAGTGTGCACGGGACTAGCGTTTACACAGATACGCAGTATTTT. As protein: CASSVHGTSVYTDTQYF.

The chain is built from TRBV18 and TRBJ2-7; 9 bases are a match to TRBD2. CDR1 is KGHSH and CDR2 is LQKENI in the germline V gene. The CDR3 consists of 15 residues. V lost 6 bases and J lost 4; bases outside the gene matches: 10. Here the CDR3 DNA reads TGTGCCAGCTCCTCAGCGGGAGGCCAGATATACGAGCAGTACTTC. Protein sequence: CASSSAGGQIYEQYF.

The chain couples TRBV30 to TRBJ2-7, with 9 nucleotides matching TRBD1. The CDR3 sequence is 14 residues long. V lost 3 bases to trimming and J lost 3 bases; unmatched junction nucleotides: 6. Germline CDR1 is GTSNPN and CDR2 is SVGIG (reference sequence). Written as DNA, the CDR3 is TGTGCCTGGAGCGCGGGACAGGGACACTACGAGCAGTACTTC. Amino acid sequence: CAWSAGQGHYEQYF.

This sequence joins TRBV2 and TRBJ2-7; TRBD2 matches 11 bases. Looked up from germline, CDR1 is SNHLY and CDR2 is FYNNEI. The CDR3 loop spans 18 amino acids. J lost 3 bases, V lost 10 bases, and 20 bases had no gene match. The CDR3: CATRSSPGLAENYYEQYF. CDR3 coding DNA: TGTGCCACCAGATCTTCTCCGGGACTAGCGGAGAATTACTACGAGCAGTACTTC.

CDR3 region: CASSTTGGMGYGYTF. The CDR3 coding sequence is TGTGCCAGTAGTACTACAGGGGGCATGGGCTATGGCTACACCTTC. The genes are TRBV19 and TRBJ1-2, with TRBD1 matching 9 bases. Germline trimming cut 4 bases from V and 4 bases from J; bases unmatched to any gene: 7. The CDR3 loop spans 15 amino acids. Germline loops: CDR1 LNHDA, CDR2 SQIVND (reference sequence).

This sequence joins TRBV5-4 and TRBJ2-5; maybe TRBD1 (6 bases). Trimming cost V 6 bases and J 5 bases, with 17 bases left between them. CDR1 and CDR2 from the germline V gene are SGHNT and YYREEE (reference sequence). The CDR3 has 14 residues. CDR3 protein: CASNLGRGAETQYF. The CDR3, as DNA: TGTGCCAGCAACCTGGGCAGGGGTGCGGAGACCCAGTACTTC. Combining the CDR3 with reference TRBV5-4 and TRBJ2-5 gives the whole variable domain ETGVTQSPTHLIKTRGQQVTLRCSSQSGHNTVSWYQQALGQGPQFIFQYYREEENGRGNFPPRFSGLQFPNYSSELNVNALELDDSALYLCASNLGRGAETQYFGPGTRLLVL.

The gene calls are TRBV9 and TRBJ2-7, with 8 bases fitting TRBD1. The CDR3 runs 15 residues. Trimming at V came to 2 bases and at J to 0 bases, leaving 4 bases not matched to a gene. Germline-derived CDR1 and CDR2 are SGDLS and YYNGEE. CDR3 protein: CASSVSDRDSYEQYF. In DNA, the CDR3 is TGTGCCAGCAGCGTCTCGGACAGGGACTCCTACGAGCAGTACTTC.

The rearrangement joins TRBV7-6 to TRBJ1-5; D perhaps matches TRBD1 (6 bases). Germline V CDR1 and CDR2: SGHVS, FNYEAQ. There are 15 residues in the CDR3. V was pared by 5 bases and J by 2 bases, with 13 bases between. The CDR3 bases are TGTGCCAGCAGCCTAGGACAGCGAGGCAATCAGCCCCAGCATTTT. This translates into CASSLGQRGNQPQHF.

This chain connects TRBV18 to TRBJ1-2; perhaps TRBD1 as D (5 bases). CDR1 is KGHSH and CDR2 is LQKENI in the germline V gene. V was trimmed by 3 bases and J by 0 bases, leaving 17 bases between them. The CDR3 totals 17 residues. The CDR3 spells CASSPQEGRNPNYGYTF. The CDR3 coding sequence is TGTGCCAGCTCACCGCAGGAGGGACGGAATCCTAACTATGGCTACACCTTC. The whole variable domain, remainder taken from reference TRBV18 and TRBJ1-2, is NAGVMQNPRHLVRRRGQEARLRCSPMKGHSHVYWYRQLPEEGLKFMVYLQKENIIDESGMPKERFSAEFPKEGPSILRIQQVVRGDSAAYFCASSPQEGRNPNYGYTFGSGTRLTVV.

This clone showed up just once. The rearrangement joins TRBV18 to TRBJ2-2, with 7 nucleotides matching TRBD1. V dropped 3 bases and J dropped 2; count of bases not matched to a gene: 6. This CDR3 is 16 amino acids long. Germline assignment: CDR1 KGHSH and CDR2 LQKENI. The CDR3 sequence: CASSPREGANTGELFF. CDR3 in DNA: TGTGCCAGCTCACCGAGAGAGGGGGCCAACACCGGGGAGCTGTTTTTT.

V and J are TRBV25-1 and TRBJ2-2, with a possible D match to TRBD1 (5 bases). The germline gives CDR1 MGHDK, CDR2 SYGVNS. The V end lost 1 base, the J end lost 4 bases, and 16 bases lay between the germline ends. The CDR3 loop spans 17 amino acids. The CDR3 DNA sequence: TGTGCCAGCAGTGAATTGGTCGGCAGGGTGACCACCGGGGAGCTGTTTTTT. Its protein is CASSELVGRVTTGELFF.